This T cell receptor beta chain was sequenced during a study of blood T cells in healthy people across ages. Germline values: CDR1 MNHEY, CDR2 SVGAGI. The CDR3 runs 16 residues. J gave up 7 bases and V 0 bases, and 7 bases lay outside the gene matches. Alongside a J-beta primer mix, a sample-barcoded 5' primer served in a second PCR lasting 7 to 11 cycles. The template-switch adaptor was a 5' adaptor with 12 random nucleotides. It tagged each cDNA molecule. MiXCR was run by TCRdb on the 5' RACE reads, yielding one entry per CDR3 protein. The table lists about a million distinct CDR3 sequences, roughly half of them singletons.

The sample consisted of blood. The chain is built from TRBV6-5 and TRBJ2-1, with 9 bases aligning to TRBD1. This TCR was sampled from a woman aged 55-70 years in good health. The DNA of the CDR3 is TGTGCCAGCAGTTACTCGAGAGGGACAGGGATGAATGAGCAGTTCTTC. It translates to CASSYSRGTGMNEQFF.